This T cell receptor (beta chain) emerged from a study of blood T cell repertoires in COVID-19. The CDR3 runs to 15 residues. The V gene end was trimmed by 4 bases and the J gene end by 3 bases; junction bases not matched to a gene: 4. CDR1 is SGHTA, CDR2 FQGNSA, per germline. The data were produced by immunoSEQ multiplex PCR, yet TCRdb's version contains in-frame clones alone and is incomplete. There are about 110,000 clones in the sample; 80% to 85% occur only once, and approximately 15% lies in the top ten. The specimen was peripheral blood. This receptor was obtained from a woman of 80 years or more with acute or convalescent COVID-19. The rearrangement joins TRBV7-2 to TRBJ2-5; TRBD2 matches at 11 bases. CDR3 sequence (DNA): TGTGCCAGCAGCTCTCTGACTAGCGGGAAAGAGACCCAGTACTTC. Its protein is CASSSLTSGKETQYF.